The rows below give T cell receptor beta chains drawn from one sample of a study of CD8 T cells in ankylosing spondylitis. MiXCR was run by TCRdb on the 5' RACE reads, yielding one entry per CDR3 protein. The data contain fewer than 400,000 distinct CDR3 sequences, 6.5% to 10% of them singletons. The sequenced material came from blood, either unsorted or a sorted T cell fraction (not recorded which). These receptors originate from a male donor with ankylosing spondylitis. CDR3s include the opening cysteine and the closing phenylalanine or tryptophan. A D gene is named only where the DNA matches it firmly. Only part of the rows carry a size: once, few, many, or a class if the clone is expanded.

.	TRBV5-6	TRBJ2-1	.	TGTGCCAGCAGCTTCTTGTCCTACAATGAGCAGTTCTTC	CASSFLSYNEQFF
.	TRBV7-9	TRBJ2-7	.	TGTGCCAGCAGCCTTACATCTCCGCTGGGGAACGAGCAGTACTTC	CASSLTSPLGNEQYF
few	TRBV20-1	TRBJ2-1	TRBD2	TGCAGTGCCGGACTAGCGGGAGGACGCTATGAGCAGTTCTTC	CSAGLAGGRYEQFF
.	TRBV25-1	TRBJ2-5	.	TGTGCCAGCAGTGTAGCCTCGGGCTTCGACCGAGAGACCCAGTACTTC	CASSVASGFDRETQYF
.	TRBV6-2/TRBV6-3	TRBJ1-5	.	TGTGCCAGCAGTTACCTAGGGGGGCCCCAGCATTTT	CASSYLGGPQHF
.	TRBV7-3	TRBJ1-1	.	TGTGCCAGCAGCCCCTGGGGGGGAAACACTGAAGCTTTCTTT	CASSPWGGNTEAFF
many	TRBV29-1	TRBJ2-1	TRBD2	TGCAGCGCACCCCGAGGGCTAGCGGGGTTAAATGAGCAGTTCTTC	CSAPRGLAGLNEQFF
many	TRBV29-1	TRBJ1-1	.	TGCAGCGTTGAGCTGACAGTGAACACTGAAGCTTTCTTT	CSVELTVNTEAFF
.	TRBV6-2/TRBV6-3	TRBJ2-7	.	TGTGCCAGCAGTTACTCGATTAACCCACCTTCCTACGAGCAGTACTTC	CASSYSINPPSYEQYF
many	TRBV4-3	TRBJ2-3	.	TGCGCCAGCAGCCAGGCAACAACCCGGGCCGATACGCAGTATTTT	CASSQATTRADTQYF
.	TRBV2	TRBJ2-7	TRBD1	TGTGCCAGCAGAGAGCCCCGGGACAGATCCTACGAGCAGTACTTC	CASREPRDRSYEQYF
.	TRBV27	TRBJ2-7	TRBD1	TGTGCCAGCAGCCAGGGACAGTCCCGAGCCGAGCAGTACTTC	CASSQGQSRAEQYF
.	TRBV10-3	TRBJ2-1	.	TGTGCCATCAGTGAAATAGCGAACAATGAGCAGTTCTTC	CAISEIANNEQFF
many	TRBV12-3/TRBV12-4	TRBJ2-1	TRBD2	TGTGCCAGCAGCCCAACTAGCGGGAACTCGTTCTTC	CASSPTSGNSFF
.	TRBV10-3	TRBJ2-3	.	TGTGCCATCAGTGGAACTAGGACGGGCACAGATACGCAGTATTTT	CAISGTRTGTDTQYF
many	TRBV29-1	TRBJ2-6	.	TGCAGCGCCACATCCTCTGGGGCCAACGTCCTGACTTTC	CSATSSGANVLTF
few	TRBV12-3/TRBV12-4	TRBJ1-5	.	TGTGCCAGCAGCCCAAGACGAAACAATCAGCCCCAGCATTTT	CASSPRRNNQPQHF
many	TRBV12-3/TRBV12-4	TRBJ2-3	.	TGTGCCAGCTCCTCCCAGGCCCCTAGCACAGATACGCAGTATTTT	CASSSQAPSTDTQYF
.	TRBV16	TRBJ1-1	.	TGTGCCAGCAGCCAATCATCGACGAACACTGAAGCTTTCTTT	CASSQSSTNTEAFF
many	TRBV20-1	TRBJ2-1	.	TGCAGTGCCAGCACGACCACAACTGGGTACAATGAGCAGTTCTTC	CSASTTTTGYNEQFF
.	TRBV6-1	TRBJ2-7	.	TGTGCCAGCAGTGAACGGCGCTACTACGAGCAGTACTTC	CASSERRYYEQYF
many	TRBV5-1	TRBJ2-5	TRBD1	TGCGCCAGCAGCCTGGGGACAGGGATGTTTCAAGAGACCCAGTACTTC	CASSLGTGMFQETQYF
.	TRBV7-3	TRBJ2-1	TRBD2	TGTGCCAGCAGCTCGACTAGCTTCAATGAGCAGTTCTTC	CASSSTSFNEQFF
many	TRBV12-3/TRBV12-4	TRBJ2-3	TRBD2	TGTGCCAGCACCCTCCAGGCGGGAGCTAGCACAGATACGCAGTATTTT	CASTLQAGASTDTQYF
few	TRBV27	TRBJ2-4	TRBD2	TGTGCCACCCACAGAGCGGGGGTCGGAAACATTCAGTACTTC	CATHRAGVGNIQYF
few	TRBV7-8	TRBJ2-7	.	TGTGCCAGCAGCCCGTCCGACAGGACCTACGAGCAGTACTTC	CASSPSDRTYEQYF
many	TRBV7-2	TRBJ1-1	.	TGTGCCAGCAGACCATTACGAGGGGTCACTGAAGCTTTCTTT	CASRPLRGVTEAFF
many	TRBV3-1	TRBJ2-7	.	TGTGCCAGCAGCCAAGCGGGCCCCTACGAGCAGTACTTC	CASSQAGPYEQYF
few	TRBV3-1	TRBJ2-7	TRBD1	TGTGCCAGCAGCCAAAGGGACAGGGGCTCCTACGAGCAGTACTTC	CASSQRDRGSYEQYF
many	TRBV5-1	TRBJ2-5	TRBD1	TGCGCCAGCAATCGACAGGGGACCCAAGAGACCCAGTACTTC	CASNRQGTQETQYF
few	TRBV6-2/TRBV6-3	TRBJ2-1	.	TGTGCCAGCAGCACCCAAACCGGGACAAGCCACAATGAGCAGTTCTTC	CASSTQTGTSHNEQFF
many	TRBV11-2	TRBJ2-5	.	TGTGCCAGCAGCTTTGCGTTGGAGACCCAGTACTTC	CASSFALETQYF
few	TRBV29-1	TRBJ2-7	.	TGCAGCGCCCGATCCGGGACCCATTACGAGCAGTACTTC	CSARSGTHYEQYF
.	TRBV24-1	TRBJ1-1	.	TGTGCCACCAGTGATTCGACCTTGGCTGAAGCTTTCTTT	CATSDSTLAEAFF
many	TRBV5-1	TRBJ2-1	.	TGCGCCAGCAGCTGGGACGTTGGCGGCAGATACAATGAGCAGTTCTTC	CASSWDVGGRYNEQFF
few	TRBV7-9	TRBJ1-2	.	TGTGCCAGCAGCTCAGGACACCTCTATGGCTACACCTTC	CASSSGHLYGYTF
.	TRBV6-1	TRBJ2-1	TRBD1	TGTGCCAGCAGGGGACAGGGGATCGATAGCTCCTACAATGAGCAGTTCTTC	CASRGQGIDSSYNEQFF
.	TRBV15	TRBJ2-3	.	TGTGCCACCAGCAGATCTGGACGGGCAGATACGCAGTATTTT	CATSRSGRADTQYF
.	TRBV5-1	TRBJ2-2	.	TGCGCCAGCAGCTTCGCCCAGAACGGGGAGCTGTTTTTT	CASSFAQNGELFF
many	TRBV12-3/TRBV12-4	TRBJ2-1	.	TGTGCCAGCAGGTGGGACGGGGACAATGAGCAGTTCTTC	CASRWDGDNEQFF
many	TRBV2	TRBJ1-1	.	TGTGCCAGCAGAGCGGAGCGGGGACCTGAAGCTTTCTTT	CASRAERGPEAFF
many	TRBV28	TRBJ1-2	.	TGTGCCGGACGGGGGGGCCGTGAAAGGAACTATGGCTACACCTTC	CAGRGGRERNYGYTF
.	TRBV4-2	TRBJ2-5	.	TGTGCCAGCTCCCCCACCCAAGGAATAGGCGAGACCCAGTACTTC	CASSPTQGIGETQYF
few	TRBV6-5	TRBJ2-2	TRBD2	TGTGCCAGCAGTTGGGCAGCGGGAGTTTTTACCGGGGAGCTGTTTTTT	CASSWAAGVFTGELFF
once	TRBV19	TRBJ1-5	TRBD1	TGTGCCAGTAGTACACAAACAGGGGGCGGTCAGCCCCAGCATTTT	CASSTQTGGGQPQHF